Listed below are T cell receptor beta chains from one sample, sequenced in a study of blood T cell repertoires in COVID-19. Repertoires were generated with immunoSEQ multiplex PCR, while TCRdb's copy carries only in-frame clones and drops some. This table has some 190,000 clones, 76% appearing once. The sequenced material came from PBMCs or T cells enriched from blood (not recorded which). Receptors originate from a woman in her forties or fifties with acute COVID-19. CDR3s include the opening cysteine and the closing phenylalanine or tryptophan. The D gene is left open where the match is weak. Clone size is shown for a subset of rows, as once, few, many or a class of expanded clone.

D	J	size	V	DNA	CDR3
.	TRBJ1-2	.	TRBV9	TGTGCCAGCAGCGCGGTCACTCTGGGCGGCTACACCTTC	CASSAVTLGGYTF
.	TRBJ1-3	.	TRBV28	TGTGCCAGCAGTTTAAGCCAACTCTCCGGAAACACCATATATTTT	CASSLSQLSGNTIYF
.	TRBJ1-5	.	TRBV3-1/TRBV3-2	TGTGCCAGCAGCTCCAGGGTTAGCAATCAGCCCCAGCATTTT	CASSSRVSNQPQHF
.	TRBJ1-5	.	TRBV7-9	TGTGCCAGCAGCTTAGGGGCAACTGATCAGCCCCAGCATTTT	CASSLGATDQPQHF
TRBD1	TRBJ2-1	.	TRBV5-4	TGTGCCAGCAGCTTACAAACAGGGACAGGGTCATACAATGAGCAGTTCTTC	CASSLQTGTGSYNEQFF
TRBD1	TRBJ2-1	.	TRBV4-3	TGCGCCAGCAGTCCCAACAGGGGCCACAATGAGCAGTTCTTC	CASSPNRGHNEQFF
.	TRBJ1-3	.	TRBV28	TGTGCCAGCAGTCCCCCGGTTGGAAACACCATATATTTT	CASSPPVGNTIYF
.	TRBJ1-5	few	TRBV21-1	TGTGCCAGCAGCAAAGCCGGGACAGGGGCCGCAGAAGAGAGCAATCAGCCCCAGCATTTT	CASSKAGTGAAEESNQPQHF
TRBD2	TRBJ2-3	.	TRBV9	TGTGCCAGCAGCGTAGGGAGCGGGGGGGATCCAGATACGCAGTATTTT	CASSVGSGGDPDTQYF
TRBD2	TRBJ2-3	.	TRBV19	TGTGCCAGTAGTATAGGAGGGACTAGCGGGGGGCCCAGCACAGATACGCAGTATTTT	CASSIGGTSGGPSTDTQYF
.	TRBJ1-1	.	TRBV28	TGTGCCAGCTCGGGACACCAGAACACTGAAGCTTTCTTT	CASSGHQNTEAFF
.	TRBJ1-4	.	TRBV23-1	TGCGCCAGCAGTCAATCGAAGTTATCCGGGGTTGAAGGTGGGGAAAAACTGTTTTTT	CASSQSKLSGVEGGEKLFF
TRBD1	TRBJ1-4	.	TRBV28	TGTGCCAGCACCAATGGACAGGGAAATGAAAAACTGTTTTTT	CASTNGQGNEKLFF
.	TRBJ1-5	.	TRBV6-1	TGTGCCAGCAGTGAACGGGATATAGAGTCCGGAATGGATAGCAATCAGCCCCAGCATTTT	CASSERDIESGMDSNQPQHF
TRBD2	TRBJ2-1	.	TRBV24-1	TGTGCCACCAGTAGTTTAGCGGGGGTCGATGAGCAGTTCTTC	CATSSLAGVDEQFF
TRBD1	TRBJ1-2	.	TRBV7-8	TGTGCCAGCAGCTTAGCCCGGACAGGGGGCTATGGCTACACCTTC	CASSLARTGGYGYTF